This T cell receptor (beta chain) was found in a study of blood T cell repertoires in COVID-19. Study background: Researchers got acute and convalescent COVID-19 samples from the United States, Italy and Spain. T cells, B-cell-depleted T cells, or PBMCs supplied cDNA or gDNA.

Per the study methods: Amplified reference gene primers provided the basis for estimating nucleated cell counts. The repertoire was sequenced with immunoSEQ multiplex PCR; TCRdb's copy has only in-frame clones and lacks some. V, J and clone size are taken as reported in that table, and D and trimming were inferred from the DNA itself. The sample gives about 180,000 clones, about 88% of which show up once; 2.5% to 3.5% is in the top ten. There are 14 residues in the CDR3. Looked up from germline, CDR1 is LGHNA and CDR2 is YNFKEQ. V lost 1 base to trimming and J lost 5 bases; unmatched junction nucleotides: 1.

Sequencing was done on a sample of peripheral blood. The TCR was taken from a woman aged 25 to 39 with active or convalescent COVID-19. The chain recombines TRBV4-2 with TRBJ2-7; 11 bases agree with TRBD2. The CDR3 spells CASSQGLAGNEQYF. The CDR3 DNA is TGTGCCAGCAGCCAAGGACTAGCGGGAAACGAGCAGTACTTC.